Listed below are T cell receptor beta chains from one sample, sequenced in a study of control samples from healthy donors and cancer patients. Assay: immunoSEQ multiplex PCR; the TCRdb copy retains only in-frame clones and omits some. The sample has approximately 140,000 clones; roughly nine tenths are singletons. Sequenced sample: blood. The receptors were gathered from a woman between 25 and 40 years old in good health. CDR3s include the opening cysteine and the closing phenylalanine or tryptophan. Each record gives: D gene, clone size, V gene, J gene, CDR3 protein, CDR3 DNA. D genes are given only for firm matches. The listing skips clone size in some rows; elsewhere it reads once, few, many or a size class.

>TRBD2|.|TRBV5-1|TRBJ2-1
CASSSGGSYNEQFF
TGCGCCAGCAGCTCGGGAGGGTCCTACAATGAGCAGTTCTTC
>TRBD2|.|TRBV10-3|TRBJ2-2
CAIKSSGSTGELFF
TGTGCCATCAAATCCAGCGGGAGCACCGGGGAGCTGTTTTTT
>.|.|TRBV27|TRBJ1-5
CASSLQGNQPQHF
TGTGCCAGCAGTTTGCAGGGAAATCAGCCCCAGCATTTT
>.|.|TRBV2|TRBJ1-2
CASSEALQEPGYGYTF
TGTGCCAGCAGTGAAGCGCTTCAGGAACCAGGGTATGGCTACACCTTC
>TRBD2|.|TRBV2|TRBJ2-2
CASSGGLAGNTGELFF
TGTGCCAGCTCGGGAGGACTAGCGGGGAACACCGGGGAGCTGTTTTTT
>.|.|TRBV19|TRBJ1-1
CASSFQLDTEAFF
TGTGCCAGTAGTTTCCAGTTGGACACTGAAGCTTTCTTT
>.|.|TRBV28|TRBJ2-1
CASSLSGWGLNEQFF
TGTGCCAGCAGTTTATCCGGCTGGGGGCTAAATGAGCAGTTCTTC
>.|.|TRBV30|TRBJ1-5
CAWRVGGASQPQHF
TGTGCCTGGAGGGTGGGGGGGGCGAGTCAGCCCCAGCATTTT
>TRBD1|.|TRBV25-1|TRBJ1-1
CASSAQGVPEAFF
TGTGCCAGCAGTGCGCAGGGGGTCCCTGAAGCTTTCTTT
>.|.|TRBV11-2|TRBJ2-5
CASSLGAVVSGETQYF
TGTGCCAGCAGCTTAGGGGCAGTTGTGTCCGGAGAGACCCAGTACTTC
>.|.|TRBV9|TRBJ2-1
CASSVGGGSYNEQFF
TGTGCCAGCAGCGTAGGGGGTGGCTCCTACAATGAGCAGTTCTTC
>TRBD1|.|TRBV4-1|TRBJ1-5
CASSQVDDRDQPQHF
TGCGCCAGCAGCCAAGTCGATGACAGGGATCAGCCCCAGCATTTT
>.|.|TRBV19|TRBJ1-1
CASSPIDRNTEAFF
TGTGCCAGTAGTCCCATAGACCGGAACACTGAAGCTTTCTTT
>TRBD2|.|TRBV4-2|TRBJ2-3
CASSPVGGGGESDTQYF
TGTGCCAGCAGTCCGGTGGGGGGGGGAGGAGAATCAGATACGCAGTATTTT
>TRBD2|.|TRBV7-2|TRBJ2-5
CASSLQGLAGTETQYF
TGTGCCAGCAGCTTACAGGGACTAGCGGGAACAGAGACCCAGTACTTC
>.|.|TRBV19|TRBJ2-3
CASSIIRARGADTQYF
TGTGCCAGTAGTATAATCCGGGCCCGGGGAGCAGATACGCAGTATTTT
>.|.|TRBV9|TRBJ1-6
CASSDREGNSPLHF
TGTGCCAGCAGCGACAGGGAGGGTAATTCACCCCTCCACTTT
>.|few|TRBV15|TRBJ2-5
CAPGGVGETQYF
TGTGCCCCCGGCGGGGTGGGAGAGACCCAGTACTTC
>.|once|TRBV11-2|TRBJ2-3
CASSGQVVGGGTSTDTQYF
TGTGCCAGCAGCGGACAGGTGGTTGGAGGGGGGACTAGCACAGATACGCAGTATTTT